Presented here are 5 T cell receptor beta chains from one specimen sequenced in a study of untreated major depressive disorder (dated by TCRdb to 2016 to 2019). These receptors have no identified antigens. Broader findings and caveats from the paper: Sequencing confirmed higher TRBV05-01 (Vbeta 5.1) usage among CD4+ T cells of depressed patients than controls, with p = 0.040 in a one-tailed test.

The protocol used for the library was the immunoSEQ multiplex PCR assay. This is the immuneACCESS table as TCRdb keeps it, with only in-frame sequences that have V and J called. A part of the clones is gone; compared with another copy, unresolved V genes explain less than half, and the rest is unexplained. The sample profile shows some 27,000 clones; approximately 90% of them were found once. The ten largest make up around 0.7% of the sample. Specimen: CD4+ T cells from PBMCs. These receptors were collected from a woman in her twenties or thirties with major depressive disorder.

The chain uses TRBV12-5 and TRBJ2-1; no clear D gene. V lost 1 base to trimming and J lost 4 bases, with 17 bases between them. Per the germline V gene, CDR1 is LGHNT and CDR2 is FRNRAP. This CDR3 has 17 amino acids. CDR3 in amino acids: CASGLAFPGKGYNEQFF. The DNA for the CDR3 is TGTGCTAGTGGTTTGGCCTTCCCTGGCAAAGGATACAATGAGCAGTTCTTC.

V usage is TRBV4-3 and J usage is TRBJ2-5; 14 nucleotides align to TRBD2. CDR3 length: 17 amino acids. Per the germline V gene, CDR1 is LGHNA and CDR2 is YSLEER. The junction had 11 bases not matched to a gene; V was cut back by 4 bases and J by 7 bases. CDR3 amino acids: CASSPGTSGGLRGTQYF. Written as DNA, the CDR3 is TGCGCCAGCAGCCCCGGGACTAGCGGGGGCCTACGCGGGACCCAGTACTTC.

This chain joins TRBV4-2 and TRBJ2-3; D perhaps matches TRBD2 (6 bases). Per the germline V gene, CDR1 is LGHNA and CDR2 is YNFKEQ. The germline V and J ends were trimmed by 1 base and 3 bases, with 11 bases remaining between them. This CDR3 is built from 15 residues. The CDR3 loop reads CASSQGRDLTDTQYF. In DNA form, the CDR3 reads TGTGCCAGCAGCCAAGGGCGGGATCTGACAGATACGCAGTATTTT.

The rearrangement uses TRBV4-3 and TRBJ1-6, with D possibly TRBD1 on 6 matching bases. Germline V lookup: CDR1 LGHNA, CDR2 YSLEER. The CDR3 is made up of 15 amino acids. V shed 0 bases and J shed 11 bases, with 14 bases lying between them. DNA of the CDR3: TGCGCCAGCAGCCAAGACATATCAGGGGAAACACCCCTCCACTTT. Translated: CASSQDISGETPLHF.

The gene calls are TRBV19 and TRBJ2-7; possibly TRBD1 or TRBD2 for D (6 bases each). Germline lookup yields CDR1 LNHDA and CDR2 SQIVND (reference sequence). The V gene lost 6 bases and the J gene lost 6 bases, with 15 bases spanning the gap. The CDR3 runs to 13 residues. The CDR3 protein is CASSDRGPGEQYF. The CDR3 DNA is TGTGCCAGTAGCGACCGGGGGCCGGGCGAGCAGTACTTC.